The clone carrying this TCR beta chain has only a few counts. These data belong to a study of blood T cell repertoires in COVID-19. Whole-study context: Specimens from acute and convalescent COVID-19 originated in the United States, Italy and Spain.

Recruits, aged roughly 18 to 95 years, lived in about two dozen US areas. Cohorts were determined from participant-reported clinical history. Per the original methods: Scientists estimated how many nucleated cells there were by amplifying reference gene primers. Data came from immunoSEQ multiplex PCR; TCRdb stores just in-frame clones and leaves some out. That table gives V, J and clone size, and the DNA gave D and trimming. This repertoire shows 60,000 to 70,000 clones, more than 70% found once; its top ten account for roughly a tenth. The source is a woman between 40 and 55 years old who had recovered from COVID-19. The specimen sequenced was PBMCs or T cells enriched from blood (not recorded which).

The CDR3 spells CASSLDRQDPQYF. The CDR3 coding sequence is TGTGCCAGCAGCCTAGATCGACAGGACCCGCAGTATTTT. The rearrangement joins TRBV11-1 to TRBJ2-3; weak D call: TRBD1 (6 bases). The CDR3 contains 13 residues. CDR1 is SGHAT, CDR2 FQDESV, per germline (reference sequence). Trimming took 5 bases from V and 10 from J, leaving 16 bases between them.